This T cell receptor beta chain came from a study of cytomegalovirus exposure and HLA in healthy donors. Study-wide findings and caveats: A missense variant in DCLRE1C was later tied to TCR beta V- and J-gene trimming.

The germline V gene has CDR1 LNHDA and CDR2 SQIVND (reference sequence). The CDR3 consists of 17 residues. Trimming removed 5 bases from V and 0 bases from J; junction bases left unmatched: 7. This clone was recorded a few times. What it binds is unknown. Vbeta (60) and Jbeta (13) primers were used in the PCR. Here immunoSEQ multiplex PCR was the method, and the copy in TCRdb shows in-frame clones only, minus some. This sample has roughly 100,000 clones, with around 80% found just once. This sequence originates from a middle-aged woman in good health and CMV-seronegative. The rearrangement links TRBV19 to TRBJ2-6; 7 bases are a match to TRBD1. Sequences were obtained from PBMCs. CDR3 region: CASSPGQFLSGANVLTF. The CDR3 region has the DNA TGTGCCAGTAGTCCGGGACAGTTCCTCTCTGGGGCCAACGTCCTGACTTTC.